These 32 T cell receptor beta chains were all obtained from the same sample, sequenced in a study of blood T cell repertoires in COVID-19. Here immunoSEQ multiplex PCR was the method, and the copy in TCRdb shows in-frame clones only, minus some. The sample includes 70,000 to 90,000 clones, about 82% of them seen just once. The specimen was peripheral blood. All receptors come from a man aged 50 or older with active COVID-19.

In nucleotides, the CDR3 is TGTGCCAGCAGCTCACAGGGTAACACTGAAGCTTTCTTT. Residues: CASSSQGNTEAFF. The V and J genes are TRBV7-3 and TRBJ1-1; perhaps TRBD1 as D (6 bases). CDR3 length: 13 residues. Germline CDR1 reads SGHTA; CDR2 reads FQGTGA. The V gene lost 4 bases and the J gene lost 2 bases, with 8 bases spanning the gap.

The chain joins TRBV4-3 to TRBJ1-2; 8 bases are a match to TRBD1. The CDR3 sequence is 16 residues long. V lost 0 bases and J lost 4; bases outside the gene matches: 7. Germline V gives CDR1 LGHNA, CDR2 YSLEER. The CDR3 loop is CASSQDGGQGLYGYTF. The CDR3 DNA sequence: TGCGCCAGCAGCCAAGACGGCGGACAGGGCCTCTATGGCTACACCTTC.

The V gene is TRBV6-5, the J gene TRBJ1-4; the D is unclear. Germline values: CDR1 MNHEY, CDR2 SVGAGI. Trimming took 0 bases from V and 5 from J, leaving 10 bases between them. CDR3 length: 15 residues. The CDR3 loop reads CASSYSIMRNEKLFF. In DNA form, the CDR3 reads TGTGCCAGCAGTTACTCCATCATGAGGAATGAAAAACTGTTTTTT.

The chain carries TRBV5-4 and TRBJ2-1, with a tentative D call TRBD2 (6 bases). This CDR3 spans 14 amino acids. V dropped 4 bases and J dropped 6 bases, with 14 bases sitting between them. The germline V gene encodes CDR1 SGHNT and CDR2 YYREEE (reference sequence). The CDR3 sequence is CASSIGGTLNEQFF. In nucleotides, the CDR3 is TGTGCCAGCAGCATCGGAGGGACCCTCAATGAGCAGTTCTTC.

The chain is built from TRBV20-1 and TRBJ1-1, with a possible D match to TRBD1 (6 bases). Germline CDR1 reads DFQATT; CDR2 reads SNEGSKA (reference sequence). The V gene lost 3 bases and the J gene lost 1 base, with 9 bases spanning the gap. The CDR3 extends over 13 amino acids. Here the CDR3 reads CSASDRSNTEAFF. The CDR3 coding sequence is TGCAGTGCTAGTGACAGGTCGAACACTGAAGCTTTCTTT.

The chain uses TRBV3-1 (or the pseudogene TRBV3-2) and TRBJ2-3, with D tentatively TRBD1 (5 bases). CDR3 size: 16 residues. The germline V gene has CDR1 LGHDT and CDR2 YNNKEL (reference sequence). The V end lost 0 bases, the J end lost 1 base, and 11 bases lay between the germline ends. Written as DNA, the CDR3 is TGTGCCAGCAGCCAAGACCCAGGGTTGGGCACAGATACGCAGTATTTT. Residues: CASSQDPGLGTDTQYF.

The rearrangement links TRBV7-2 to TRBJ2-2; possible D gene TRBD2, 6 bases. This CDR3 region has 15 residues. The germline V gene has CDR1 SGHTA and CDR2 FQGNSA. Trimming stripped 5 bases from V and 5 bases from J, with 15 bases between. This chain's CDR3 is CASSPEPAGTGELFF. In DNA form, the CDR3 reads TGTGCCAGCAGCCCCGAACCGGCGGGGACCGGGGAGCTGTTTTTT.

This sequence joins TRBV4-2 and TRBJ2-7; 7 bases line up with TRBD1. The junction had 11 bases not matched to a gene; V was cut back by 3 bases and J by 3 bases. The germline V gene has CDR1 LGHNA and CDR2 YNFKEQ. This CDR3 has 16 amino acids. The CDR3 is CASSQGFGDSVYEQYF. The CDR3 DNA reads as TGTGCCAGCAGCCAGGGTTTTGGGGACAGCGTCTACGAGCAGTACTTC.

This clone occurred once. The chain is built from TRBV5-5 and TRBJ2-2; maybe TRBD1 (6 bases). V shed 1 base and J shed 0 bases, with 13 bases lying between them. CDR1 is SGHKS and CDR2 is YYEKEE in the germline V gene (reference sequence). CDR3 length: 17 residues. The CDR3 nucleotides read TGTGCCAGCAGCTTGTGGCCACAGGGAGCGAACACCGGGGAGCTGTTTTTT. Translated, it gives CASSLWPQGANTGELFF.

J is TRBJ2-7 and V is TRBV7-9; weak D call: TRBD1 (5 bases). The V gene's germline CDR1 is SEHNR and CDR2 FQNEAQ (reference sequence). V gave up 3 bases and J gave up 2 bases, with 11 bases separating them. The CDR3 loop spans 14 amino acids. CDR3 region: CASSFPGFTYEQYF. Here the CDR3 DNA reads TGTGCCAGCAGCTTCCCAGGGTTCACCTACGAGCAGTACTTC.

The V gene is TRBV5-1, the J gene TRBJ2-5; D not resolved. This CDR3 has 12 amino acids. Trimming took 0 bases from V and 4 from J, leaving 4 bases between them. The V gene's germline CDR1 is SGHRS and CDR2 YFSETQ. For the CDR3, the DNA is TGCGCCAGCAGCTTGGTTAGAGAGACCCAGTACTTC. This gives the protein CASSLVRETQYF. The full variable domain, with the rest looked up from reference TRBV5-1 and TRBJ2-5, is KAGVTQTPRYLIKTRGQQVTLSCSPISGHRSVSWYQQTPGQGLQFLFEYFSETQRNKGNFPGRFSGRQFSNSRSEMNVSTLELGDSALYLCASSLVRETQYFGPGTRLLVL.

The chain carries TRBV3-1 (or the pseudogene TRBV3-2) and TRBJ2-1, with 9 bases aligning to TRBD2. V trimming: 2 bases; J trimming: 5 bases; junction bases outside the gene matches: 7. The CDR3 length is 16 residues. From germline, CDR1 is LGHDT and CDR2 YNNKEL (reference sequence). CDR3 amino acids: CASSQLSGSANNEQFF. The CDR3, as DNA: TGTGCCAGCAGCCAACTTAGCGGGAGTGCGAACAATGAGCAGTTCTTC.

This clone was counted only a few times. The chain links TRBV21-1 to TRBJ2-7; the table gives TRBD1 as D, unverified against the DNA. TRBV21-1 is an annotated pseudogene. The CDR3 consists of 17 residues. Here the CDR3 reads CASSKGHRDRGLYEQYF. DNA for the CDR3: TGTGCCAGCAGCAAAGGCCACCGGGACAGGGGGCTCTACGAGCAGTACTTC.

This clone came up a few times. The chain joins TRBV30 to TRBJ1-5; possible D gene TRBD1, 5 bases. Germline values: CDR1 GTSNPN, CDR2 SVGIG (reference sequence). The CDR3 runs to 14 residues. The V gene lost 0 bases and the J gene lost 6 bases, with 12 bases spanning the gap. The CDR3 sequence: CAWSVTIGGQPQHF. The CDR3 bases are TGTGCCTGGAGTGTAACCATCGGGGGTCAGCCCCAGCATTTT.

The CDR3 coding sequence is TGTGCCAGCAGCCAAGGGCTGAACCAGGGTTCCGGGGAGCTGTTTTTT. Translation gives CASSQGLNQGSGELFF. V gene TRBV4-2 combines with J gene TRBJ2-2, with D possibly TRBD1 on 5 matching bases. Trimming took off 1 base at V and 6 bases at J, with 15 bases between the two ends. This CDR3 comprises 16 residues. CDR1 and CDR2 from the germline V gene are LGHNA and YNFKEQ.

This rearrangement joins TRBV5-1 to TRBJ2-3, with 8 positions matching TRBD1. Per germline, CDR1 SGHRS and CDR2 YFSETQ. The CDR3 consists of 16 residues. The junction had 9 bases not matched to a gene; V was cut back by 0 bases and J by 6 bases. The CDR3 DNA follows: TGCGCCAGCAGCTTGGACGGACAGGGTTTGGTGGATACGCAGTATTTT. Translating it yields CASSLDGQGLVDTQYF. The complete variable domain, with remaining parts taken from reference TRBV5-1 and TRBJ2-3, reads KAGVTQTPRYLIKTRGQQVTLSCSPISGHRSVSWYQQTPGQGLQFLFEYFSETQRNKGNFPGRFSGRQFSNSRSEMNVSTLELGDSALYLCASSLDGQGLVDTQYFGPGTRLTVL.

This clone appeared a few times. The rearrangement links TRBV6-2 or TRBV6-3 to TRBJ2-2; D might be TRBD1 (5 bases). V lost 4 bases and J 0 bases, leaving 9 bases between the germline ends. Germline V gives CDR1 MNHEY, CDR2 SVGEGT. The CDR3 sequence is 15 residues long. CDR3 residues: CASSLLTANTGELFF. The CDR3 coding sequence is TGTGCCAGCAGTTTATTGACAGCGAACACCGGGGAGCTGTTTTTT.

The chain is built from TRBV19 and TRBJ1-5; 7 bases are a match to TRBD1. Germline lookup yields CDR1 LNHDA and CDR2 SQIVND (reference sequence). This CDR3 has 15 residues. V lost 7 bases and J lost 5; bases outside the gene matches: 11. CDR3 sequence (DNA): TGTGCCAGTAATATCCGGGACAGAGATTATCAGCCCCAGCATTTT. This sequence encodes CASNIRDRDYQPQHF.

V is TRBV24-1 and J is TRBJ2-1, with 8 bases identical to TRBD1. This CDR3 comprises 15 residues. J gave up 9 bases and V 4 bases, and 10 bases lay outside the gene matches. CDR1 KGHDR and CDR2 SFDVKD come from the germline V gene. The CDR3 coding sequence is TGTGCCACCAGTGAGGCTAAAACAGGGGGTGGTGAGCAGTTCTTC. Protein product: CATSEAKTGGGEQFF.

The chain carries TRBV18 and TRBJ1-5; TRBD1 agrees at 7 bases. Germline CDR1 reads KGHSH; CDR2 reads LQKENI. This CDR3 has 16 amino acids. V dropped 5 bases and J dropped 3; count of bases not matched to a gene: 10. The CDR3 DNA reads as TGTGCCAGCTCATTAGGGACAGTGCTTACCAATCAGCCCCAGCATTTT. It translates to CASSLGTVLTNQPQHF.

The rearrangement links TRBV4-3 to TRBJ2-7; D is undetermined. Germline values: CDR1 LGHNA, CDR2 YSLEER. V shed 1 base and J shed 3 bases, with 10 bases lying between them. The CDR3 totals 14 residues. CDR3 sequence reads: CASSQGGRNYEQYF. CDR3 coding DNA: TGCGCCAGCAGCCAAGGAGGCAGAAACTACGAGCAGTACTTC.

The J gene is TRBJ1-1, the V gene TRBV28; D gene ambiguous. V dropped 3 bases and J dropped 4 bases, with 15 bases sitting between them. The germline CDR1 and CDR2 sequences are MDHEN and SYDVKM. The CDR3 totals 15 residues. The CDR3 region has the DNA TGTGCCAGCAGTTTTCAACCCTTCGGGATCACTGAAGCTTTCTTT. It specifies CASSFQPFGITEAFF.

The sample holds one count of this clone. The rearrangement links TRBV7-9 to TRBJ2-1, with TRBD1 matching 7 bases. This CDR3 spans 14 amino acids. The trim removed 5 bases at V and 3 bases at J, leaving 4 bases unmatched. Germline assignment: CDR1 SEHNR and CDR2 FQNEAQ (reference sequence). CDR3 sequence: CASSGGQIYNEQFF. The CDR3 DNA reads TGTGCCAGCAGCGGGGGACAGATCTACAATGAGCAGTTCTTC. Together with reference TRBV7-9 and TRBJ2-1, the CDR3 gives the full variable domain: DTGVSQNPRHKITKRGQNVTFRCDPISEHNRLYWYRQTLGQGPEFLTYFQNEAQLEKSRLLSDRFSAERPKGSFSTLEIQRTEQGDSAMYLCASSGGQIYNEQFFGPGTRLTVL.

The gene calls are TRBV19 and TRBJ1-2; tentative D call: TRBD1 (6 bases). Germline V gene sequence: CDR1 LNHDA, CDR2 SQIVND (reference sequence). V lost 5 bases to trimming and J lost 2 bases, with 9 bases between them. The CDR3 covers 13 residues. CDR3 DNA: TGTGCCAGTAGTTCAGGGGTAAACTATGGCTACACCTTC. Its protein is CASSSGVNYGYTF.

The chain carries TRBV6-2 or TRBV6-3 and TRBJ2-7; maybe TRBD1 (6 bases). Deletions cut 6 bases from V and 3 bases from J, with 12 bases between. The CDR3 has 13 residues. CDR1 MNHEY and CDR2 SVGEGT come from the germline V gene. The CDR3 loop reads CASSRGQNYEQYF. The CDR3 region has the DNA TGTGCCAGCAGCAGAGGACAGAACTACGAGCAGTACTTC.

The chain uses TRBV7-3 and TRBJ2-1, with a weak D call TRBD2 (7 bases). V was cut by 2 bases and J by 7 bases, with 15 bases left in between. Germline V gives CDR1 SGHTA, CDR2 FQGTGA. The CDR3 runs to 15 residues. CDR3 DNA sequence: TGTGCCAGCAGCTTAGACGGGGGGCTCTTAAATGAGCAGTTCTTC. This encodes CASSLDGGLLNEQFF.

Here the CDR3 DNA reads TGTGCCAGCAGTTCAGAGAACACTGAAGCTTTCTTT. Translation gives CASSSENTEAFF. The V gene is TRBV12-3 or TRBV12-4, the J gene TRBJ1-1; D gene uncertain. The CDR3 extends over 12 amino acids. Trimming took 4 bases from V and 1 from J, leaving 4 bases between them.

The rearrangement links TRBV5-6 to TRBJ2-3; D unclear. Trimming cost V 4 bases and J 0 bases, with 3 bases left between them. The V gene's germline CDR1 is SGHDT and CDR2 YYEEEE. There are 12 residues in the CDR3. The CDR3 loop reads CASSLSTDTQYF. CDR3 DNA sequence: TGTGCCAGCAGCCTAAGCACAGATACGCAGTATTTT.

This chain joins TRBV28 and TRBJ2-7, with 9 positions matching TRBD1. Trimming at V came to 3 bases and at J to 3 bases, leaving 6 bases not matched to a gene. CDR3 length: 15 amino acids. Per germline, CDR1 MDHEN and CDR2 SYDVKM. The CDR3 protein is CASSFRDRAVYEQYF. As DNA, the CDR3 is TGTGCCAGCAGTTTTCGGGACAGGGCTGTCTACGAGCAGTACTTC.

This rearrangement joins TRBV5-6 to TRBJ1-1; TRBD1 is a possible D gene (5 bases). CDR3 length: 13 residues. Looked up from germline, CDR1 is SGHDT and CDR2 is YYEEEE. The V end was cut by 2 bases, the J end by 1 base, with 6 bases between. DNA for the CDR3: TGTGCCAGCAGCTTTAGGGGGAACACTGAAGCTTTCTTT. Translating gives CASSFRGNTEAFF.

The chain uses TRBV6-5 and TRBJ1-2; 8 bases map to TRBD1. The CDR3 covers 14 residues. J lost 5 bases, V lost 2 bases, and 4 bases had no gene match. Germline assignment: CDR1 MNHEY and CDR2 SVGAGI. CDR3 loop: CASSYQGALYGYTF. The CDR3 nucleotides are TGTGCCAGCAGTTACCAGGGGGCCCTTTATGGCTACACCTTC.

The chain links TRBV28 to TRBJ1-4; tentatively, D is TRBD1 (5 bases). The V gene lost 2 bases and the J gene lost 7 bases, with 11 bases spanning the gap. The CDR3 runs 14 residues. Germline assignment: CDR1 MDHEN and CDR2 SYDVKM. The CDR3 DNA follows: TGTGCCAGCAGTTTACGACCTAGGGGTGAAAAACTGTTTTTT. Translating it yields CASSLRPRGEKLFF. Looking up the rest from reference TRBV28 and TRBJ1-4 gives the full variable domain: DVKVTQSSRYLVKRTGEKVFLECVQDMDHENMFWYRQDPGLGLRLIYFSYDVKMKEKGDIPEGYSVSREKKERFSLILESASTNQTSMYLCASSLRPRGEKLFFGSGTQLSVL.